The T cell receptor beta chain under discussion was sequenced for a study of identical twins. With respect to this clonotype: Its target is not known.

General study points: Cord blood beta clonotypes that were abundant carried fewer insertions, and memory repertoires showed no such trend. Invariant cells of the MAIT and iNKT types might have partly distorted the zero-insertion analyses. Among out-of-frame alpha sequences shared by twins, low generation probability occurred in excess.

Each cDNA held unique molecular identifiers, and template switching gave it a universal primer site. TCRdb ran MiXCR on the 5' RACE reads and lists one entry per CDR3 protein. The sample contains under 300,000 distinct CDR3 sequences, over 12% of which appear only once. The CDR3 is made up of 15 amino acids. V lost 2 bases and J lost 6; bases outside the gene matches: 6. Germline V gene sequence: CDR1 SGHVS, CDR2 FNYEAQ. The sample comprised memory (CD45RO+) T cells sorted from blood. The chain couples TRBV7-6 to TRBJ2-1, with TRBD2 identical over 8 bases. This clonotype was obtained from a woman between 18 and 30 years old in good health. CDR3 amino acids: CASSLMRGVRNEQFF. DNA for the CDR3: TGTGCCAGCAGCTTAATGCGGGGGGTTCGCAATGAGCAGTTCTTC.